A selection of T cell receptor beta chains follows, all from one sample in a study of human T cells and chemical hapten exposure. One entry per CDR3 protein results from TCRdb running MiXCR on the RACE reads. There are some 27,000 distinct CDR3 sequences in the sample; 7.5% to 10% occur only once, and approximately 6.9% lies in the top ten. Source: whole blood, taken in connection with sensitization to the hapten diphenylcyclopropenone (DPC). The origin of the receptors is a man aged 30 to 45 with alopecia areata. Some clones in this sample may be carry-over from other donors' samples. CDR3s include the opening cysteine and the closing phenylalanine or tryptophan.

TRBJ2-7 TRBV29-1 CSAQGNEQYF
TRBJ2-7 TRBV6-2/TRBV6-3 CASSSSIRDTDEQYF
TRBJ1-2 TRBV7-9 CASSPEDRGGFYGYTF
TRBJ2-1 TRBV20-1 CSATGPLGDEQFF
TRBJ1-2 TRBV12-3/TRBV12-4 CASSSGDYGYTF
TRBJ2-3 TRBV12-3/TRBV12-4 CASSSAGKGDTQYF
TRBJ1-2 TRBV19 CASSIGGRGYGYTF
TRBJ2-5 TRBV27 CASRPLAHQETQYF
TRBJ1-1 TRBV29-1 CSVAETANTEAFF
TRBJ2-2 TRBV7-2 CASSEGRFTGELFF
TRBJ2-3 TRBV11-2 CASSLKPESGRAADTQYF
TRBJ1-2 TRBV28 CASSLYAYGYTF